One and the same sample provided the 12 T cell receptor beta chains below, sequenced in a study of blood T cell repertoires in COVID-19. Clones were sequenced by immunoSEQ multiplex PCR, and TCRdb holds only the in-frame ones, with some missing. The sample has more than 200,000 clones, about nine tenths seen once. Sequencing was performed on peripheral blood. The receptors were sampled from a woman aged 55-69 years with acute or convalescent COVID-19.

The rearrangement links TRBV7-3 to TRBJ2-3; D perhaps matches TRBD1 (7 bases). From germline, CDR1 is SGHTA and CDR2 FQGTGA. Trimming shortened V by 8 bases and J by 9 bases, and 12 bases separated the two germline ends. This CDR3 region has 11 residues. The CDR3 region is CASSQGGTQYF. The CDR3 DNA follows: TGTGCCAGCTCTCAGGGGGGCACGCAGTATTTT. Drawing the rest from reference TRBV7-3 and TRBJ2-3, the complete variable domain is GAGVSQTPSNKVTEKGKYVELRCDPISGHTALYWYRQSLGQGPEFLIYFQGTGAADDSGLPNDRFFAVRPEGSVSTLKIQRTERGDSAVYLCASSQGGTQYFGPGTRLTVL.

V gene TRBV12-3 or TRBV12-4 combines with J gene TRBJ1-2; D not resolved. Trimming took off 9 bases at V and 6 bases at J, with 8 bases between the two ends. The CDR3 contains 10 residues. The DNA for the CDR3 is TGTGCCAGACATGAGGATGGCTACACCTTC. This encodes CARHEDGYTF.

The chain carries TRBV6-6 and TRBJ2-7; 9 nucleotides match TRBD1. Germline V gene sequence: CDR1 MNHNY, CDR2 SVGAGI (reference sequence). V gave up 6 bases and J gave up 2 bases; unmatched junction bases: 5. The CDR3 has 14 amino acids. The chain's CDR3 is CASRWTGVTYEQYF. DNA for the CDR3: TGTGCCAGCAGATGGACAGGGGTCACCTACGAGCAGTACTTC.

J is TRBJ2-3 and V is TRBV10-1; 8 bases are a match to TRBD2. CDR1 is WNHNN, CDR2 SYGVQD, per germline (reference sequence). CDR3 length: 16 residues. V trimming: 0 bases; J trimming: 7 bases; junction bases outside the gene matches: 9. Here the CDR3 reads CASSESPAGVSNTQYF. The CDR3 DNA reads TGCGCCAGCAGTGAGTCTCCAGCGGGAGTTTCGAATACGCAGTATTTT.

This clone was counted only a few times. The rearrangement uses TRBV19 and TRBJ1-1; D call uncertain. CDR1 and CDR2 (germline): LNHDA, SQIVND (reference sequence). V was pared by 6 bases and J by 5 bases, with 16 bases between. The CDR3 is made up of 14 amino acids. CDR3: CASRIQVYGTEAFF. The DNA for the CDR3 is TGTGCCAGTAGGATCCAGGTGTACGGTACTGAAGCTTTCTTT.

The chain joins TRBV30 to TRBJ1-5; 7 nucleotides align to TRBD1. With 3 bases clipped from V and 0 bases from J, the junction kept 5 bases outside the gene matches. CDR3 size: 15 residues. Germline V gene sequence: CDR1 GTSNPN, CDR2 SVGIG (reference sequence). CDR3 in DNA: TGTGCCTGGAGACGGACAGGACATAGCAATCAGCCCCAGCATTTT. This translates into CAWRRTGHSNQPQHF.

The J gene is TRBJ2-7, the V gene TRBV4-1; 12 bases line up with TRBD2. Per germline, CDR1 MGHRA and CDR2 YSYEKL. This CDR3 is 15 amino acids long. The junction had 4 bases not matched to a gene; V was cut back by 1 base and J by 6 bases. CDR3 DNA sequence: TGCGCCAGCAGCCAAGGACTAGCGGGAGTACGCGAGCAGTACTTC. It translates to CASSQGLAGVREQYF.

This clone was counted only a few times. The DNA of the CDR3 is TGCGCCAGCAGCCAAGGGATGACAGGGAGGATTTATGGCTACACCTTC. Its protein is CASSQGMTGRIYGYTF. This chain links TRBV4-1 with TRBJ1-2, with 7 bases matching TRBD1. V lost 1 base and J lost 5; bases outside the gene matches: 10. From germline, CDR1 is MGHRA and CDR2 YSYEKL. This CDR3 spans 16 amino acids.

V usage is TRBV3-1 (or the pseudogene TRBV3-2) and J usage is TRBJ1-1; perhaps TRBD1 as D (6 bases). Per the germline V gene, CDR1 is LGHDT and CDR2 is YNNKEL (reference sequence). The length of the CDR3 is 12 residues. V was cut by 2 bases and J by 8 bases, with 9 bases left in between. The CDR3 here is CASSQQGKEAFF. The CDR3 nucleotides are TGTGCCAGCAGCCAACAGGGGAAGGAAGCTTTCTTT.

V gene TRBV11-2 combines with J gene TRBJ2-2, with D perhaps matching TRBD2 (6 bases). The germline V gene has CDR1 SGHAT and CDR2 FQNNGV. The CDR3 contains 16 residues. The V gene lost 7 bases and the J gene lost 1 base, with 16 bases spanning the gap. CDR3 DNA: TGTGCCAGCATCCGGAGGAGGGCGTTGAACACCGGGGAGCTGTTTTTT. Protein: CASIRRRALNTGELFF.

The chain joins TRBV7-2 to TRBJ1-5; D may be TRBD1 (5 bases). The CDR3 loop spans 15 amino acids. With 1 base removed from V and 7 bases from J, the gap between germline ends came to 14 bases. Looked up from germline, CDR1 is SGHTA and CDR2 is FQGNSA. This CDR3 reads CASSLDGAVSQPQHF. The CDR3 DNA is TGTGCCAGCAGCTTAGATGGGGCAGTTAGCCAGCCCCAGCATTTT.

J is TRBJ1-2 and V is TRBV6-2 or TRBV6-3; tentative D call: TRBD1 (5 bases). Trimming shortened V by 2 bases and J by 4 bases, and 11 bases separated the two germline ends. Per the germline V gene, CDR1 is MNHEY and CDR2 is SVGEGT. CDR3 length: 14 residues. CDR3 sequence: CASSYRQGGYGYTF. CDR3 bases: TGTGCCAGCAGTTACCGGCAGGGTGGCTATGGCTACACCTTC.